These 2 T cell receptor beta chains were sequenced from one sample in a study of Graves' ophthalmopathy and Graves' hyperthyroidism. The authors amplified TCR beta CDR3 regions from RNA transcripts. An opening RT-PCR round employed HTBI primers and preceded a second-round multiplex PCR. TCRdb recomputed calls from the multiplex PCR reads with MiXCR, one row per CDR3 protein. The table shows roughly 1.1 million distinct CDR3 sequences, with about 36% occurring only once. Sequencing used peripheral blood or thyroid tissue (not recorded which). The receptor set was obtained from an adult man with Graves' hyperthyroidism.

This clonotype has a handful of counts. The chain has TRBV7-2 and TRBJ1-1, with no clear D. V was clipped by 3 bases and J by 1 base, with 9 bases between them. The CDR3 length is 14 residues. Germline V gene data show CDR1 as SGHTA and CDR2 as FQGNSA. The CDR3 loop is CASSFWGANTEAFF. The CDR3, as DNA: TGTGCCAGCAGCTTTTGGGGAGCGAACACTGAAGCTTTCTTT.

This clonotype was detected many times. The V call is TRBV7-2, the J call TRBJ1-6; D is unclear. Per the germline V gene, CDR1 is SGHTA and CDR2 is FQGNSA. This CDR3 is built from 15 residues. V was trimmed by 7 bases and J by 8 bases, leaving 18 bases between them. CDR3 bases: TGTGCCAGCACCGCCCTGACGACGGCTGATTCACCCCTCCACTTT. Translating it yields CASTALTTADSPLHF.